This is a list of T cell receptor beta chains from one sample in a study of T cell changes during pregnancy in multiple sclerosis. TCRdb's table, derived via immunoSEQ multiplex PCR, lists solely in-frame clones and lacks some. The data contain about 70,000 clones, less than 95% of them singletons. This specimen consisted of peripheral blood, obtained in the third trimester of pregnancy. Receptor source: a female donor with multiple sclerosis, enrolled in a pregnancy study. CDR3s include the opening cysteine and the closing phenylalanine or tryptophan. The order of the fields is V gene, J gene, CDR3 protein.

TRBV7-6	TRBJ2-7	CASSPRLASEQYF
TRBV4-3	TRBJ1-2	CASSQSPEASYGYTF
TRBV19	TRBJ1-2	CASSSISGTEGANYGYTF
TRBV7-6	TRBJ2-7	CASSLQPGGAAEQYF
TRBV7-9	TRBJ1-4	CASSLGSGTNEKLFF
TRBV29-1	TRBJ1-4	CSVEQAAMKKLFF
TRBV6-4	TRBJ2-3	CASSDSSGGAADTQYF
TRBV5-1	TRBJ1-4	CASSRDREREKLFF
TRBV4-1	TRBJ1-1	CASSQTGTPTNTEAFF
TRBV2	TRBJ2-3	CASLAGGMDTQYF
TRBV5-4	TRBJ2-2	CASSLGLAGGPETGELFF
TRBV4-3	TRBJ2-7	CASSGAGEDEQYF
TRBV7-7	TRBJ1-1	CASSLGTAESNTEAFF
TRBV4-3	TRBJ2-5	CASSQDAASGGETQYF
TRBV7-2	TRBJ2-6	CASSLGLAGISGANVLTF
TRBV7-2	TRBJ2-7	CASSPAGTGGLREQYF
TRBV7-2	TRBJ2-7	CASSQYLLGGSEQYF
TRBV30	TRBJ1-2	CAWSPGRVYGYTF
TRBV29-1	TRBJ1-1	CSVVVRQNTEAFF
TRBV11-1	TRBJ2-5	CASSLFLAGVETQYF
TRBV19	TRBJ2-1	CASSSGGGVNEQFF
TRBV28	TRBJ2-5	CASSFPPGTASPNQETQYF
TRBV30	TRBJ1-2	CAWSVSFYGYTF
TRBV7-9	TRBJ2-2	CASSLAWGSGELFF
TRBV15	TRBJ1-5	CATSRGGGTGTQPQHF
TRBV6-6	TRBJ2-7	CASSYSPGSYEQYF
TRBV5-6	TRBJ1-2	CASSVQGDYGYTF
TRBV10-3	TRBJ1-1	CAITLTGVMNTEAFF
TRBV4-3	TRBJ1-4	CASSQGDPTANEKLFF
TRBV5-4	TRBJ2-2	CASSISGGTGELFF
TRBV6-4	TRBJ1-6	CASSDDEGYNSPLHF
TRBV5-5	TRBJ1-1	CASSRQGRLNTEAFF
TRBV7-9	TRBJ1-2	CASSLGQGYGYTF
TRBV5-1	TRBJ1-4	CASSLTVVREKLFF
TRBV7-6	TRBJ1-2	CASSVQGNYGYTF
TRBV29-1	TRBJ1-4	CSVPGQGNEKLFF
TRBV13	TRBJ2-7	CASSLEREVNEQYF
TRBV6-1	TRBJ1-4	CASRDTGVAGKLFF
TRBV7-9	TRBJ1-2	CASSPIGQGANGYTF
TRBV27	TRBJ1-6	CASSSAGEPSPLHF